This T cell receptor beta chain was recovered during a study of a mutant IDH1 vaccine in newly diagnosed glioma. Study background: In weeks 1, 3, 5, 7, 11, 15, 19 and 23, patients were immunized, eight times in all.

As to time point: week 11, during vaccination. Vaccinated patients received 300 ug of mutant IDH1 20-mer peptide per dose, with topical imiquimod. This clone was found once. Its antigen remains unidentified. With 5 bases clipped from V and 6 bases from J, the junction kept 13 bases outside the gene matches. Germline V gene sequence: CDR1 SEHNR, CDR2 FQNEAQ (reference sequence). This CDR3 contains 16 residues. Data came from immunoSEQ multiplex PCR; TCRdb stores just in-frame clones and leaves some out. The sample contains 110,000 or so clones, 85% to 90% of which appear only once. V gene TRBV7-9 combines with J gene TRBJ2-3, with TRBD2 matching over 8 bases. The sequence was collected from a woman in her 50s with glioma. The sample in question was PBMCs, obtained from a glioma patient whose treatment included an IDH1 peptide vaccine. CDR3 region: CASSPRTSRGSDTQYF. CDR3 sequence (DNA): TGTGCCAGCAGCCCCAGGACTAGCAGGGGATCCGATACGCAGTATTTT.